This passage covers 21 T cell receptor beta chains from one sample sequenced in a study of CD8 T cells in ankylosing spondylitis. TCRdb reprocessed the 5' RACE reads with MiXCR, giving one entry per CDR3 protein. The sample records 180,000 or so distinct CDR3 sequences, 9.5% to 13% being singletons. The sequencing sample was made of blood, either unsorted or a sorted T cell fraction (not recorded which). The receptor set was obtained from a male donor with ankylosing spondylitis or in good health (not recorded which).

This clonotype was seen repeatedly, ten times or more. This chain connects TRBV27 to TRBJ2-1; TRBD2 agrees at 7 bases. The CDR3 runs 15 residues. CDR1 and CDR2 from the germline V gene are MNHEY and SMNVEV (reference sequence). With 3 bases clipped from V and 6 bases from J, the junction kept 8 bases outside the gene matches. The CDR3 coding sequence is TGTGCCAGCAGTTTGGCGGGAGCCCCACTCAATGAGCAGTTCTTC. Translation gives CASSLAGAPLNEQFF.

This clonotype came up a few times. As DNA, the CDR3 is TGTGCCAGCAGCCCCCAGCGCGAAAATGAGCAGTTCTTC. Its protein product is CASSPQRENEQFF. The V gene is TRBV7-2, the J gene TRBJ2-1; D is uncertain. The CDR3 sequence is 13 residues long. V was trimmed by 5 bases and J by 7 bases, leaving 12 bases between them. From germline, CDR1 is SGHTA and CDR2 FQGNSA.

This clonotype was seen repeatedly, ten times or more. The chain recombines TRBV7-8 with TRBJ2-2; D unresolved. V lost 3 bases and J 6 bases, leaving 8 bases between the germline ends. Germline CDR1 and CDR2: SGHVS and FQNEAQ. The CDR3 is 13 amino acids. Here the CDR3 reads CASSFKAAGELFF. CDR3 in DNA: TGTGCCAGCAGCTTTAAGGCCGCCGGGGAGCTGTTTTTT.

CDR3: CSVPGEGNQPQHF. CDR3 DNA: TGCAGTGTGCCGGGAGAGGGGAATCAGCCCCAGCATTTT. The chain combines TRBV20-1 with TRBJ1-5; tentatively, D is TRBD1 (5 bases). The CDR3 is 13 residues long. The germline V and J ends were trimmed by 7 bases and 4 bases, with 14 bases remaining between them. Germline CDR1 reads DFQATT; CDR2 reads SNEGSKA (reference sequence).

Remarks on this clonotype: A much larger clone differs by one base, so this may be a read error. This chain joins TRBV5-1 and TRBJ2-1; tentatively, D is TRBD2 (5 bases). The CDR3 runs to 15 residues. CDR1 is SGHRS and CDR2 is YFSETQ in the germline V gene. The CDR3 sequence is CASSLDAGTYNVQFF. In DNA form, the CDR3 reads TGCGCCAGCAGCCTTGACGCGGGTACCTACAATGTGCAGTTCTTC.

This clonotype has at least ten counts. This rearrangement joins TRBV7-9 to TRBJ1-5; unclear D gene. V shed 1 base and J shed 9 bases, with 10 bases lying between them. The V gene's germline CDR1 is SEHNR and CDR2 FQNEAQ (reference sequence). The CDR3 has 13 residues. The CDR3 nucleotides are TGTGCCAGCAGCTTAGGGGCCATCGGGCCCCAGCATTTT. This encodes CASSLGAIGPQHF.

This clonotype appeared many times. The chain couples TRBV9 to TRBJ2-3, with D hard to call. The germline V gene encodes CDR1 SGDLS and CDR2 YYNGEE. This CDR3 spans 13 amino acids. Trimming left V 0 bases short and J 11 bases short, with 13 bases between. As DNA, the CDR3 is TGTGCCAGCAGCGTAGTCTTAGGGTCGGAGCAGTATTTT. Encoded protein: CASSVVLGSEQYF. Full variable domain (outside the CDR3, taken from reference TRBV9 and TRBJ2-3): DSGVTQTPKHLITATGQRVTLRCSPRSGDLSVYWYQQSLDQGLQFLIQYYNGEERAKGNILERFSAQQFPDLHSELNLSSLELGDSALYFCASSVVLGSEQYFGPGTRLTVL.

The chain links TRBV7-2 to TRBJ1-1, with D hard to call. Germline V lookup: CDR1 SGHTA, CDR2 FQGNSA. The CDR3 is 15 amino acids. Trimming pared 1 base from V and 1 base from J, leaving 10 bases between. Written as DNA, the CDR3 is TGTGCCAGCAGCTTAGATAGGTCAGCGAACACTGAAGCTTTCTTT. Its translation is CASSLDRSANTEAFF.

In its sample, this clonotype was seen many times. The chain recombines TRBV5-1 with TRBJ2-2; D remains ambiguous. The V gene lost 5 bases and the J gene lost 0 bases, with 5 bases spanning the gap. The CDR3 covers 13 residues. Germline V gives CDR1 SGHRS, CDR2 YFSETQ. Here the CDR3 DNA reads TGCGCCAGCAGAGGGCCGAACACCGGGGAGCTGTTTTTT. This codes for CASRGPNTGELFF.

This clonotype was observed many times. The chain carries TRBV5-1 and TRBJ2-1; 8 bases are shared with TRBD2. Germline CDR1 SGHRS, CDR2 YFSETQ. J lost 7 bases, V lost 0 bases, and 3 bases had no gene match. This CDR3 is 14 amino acids long. CDR3 coding DNA: TGCGCCAGCAGCTTGGAGGGCGGGAGGAATGAGCAGTTCTTC. It translates to CASSLEGGRNEQFF.

This clonotype was recorded a few times. The chain employs TRBV20-1 and TRBJ2-1; 10 bases map to TRBD1. J gave up 6 bases and V 3 bases, and 8 bases lay outside the gene matches. Germline values: CDR1 DFQATT, CDR2 SNEGSKA (reference sequence). The CDR3 length is 15 residues. The CDR3 DNA reads TGCAGTGCTAGCGACCGGGACAGGGGACTCAATGAGCAGTTCTTC. Amino acids: CSASDRDRGLNEQFF.

This clonotype appeared many times. This chain uses TRBV15 with TRBJ2-7; TRBD1 matches 7 bases. Germline V gene sequence: CDR1 LNHNV, CDR2 YYDKDF (reference sequence). V was pared by 6 bases and J by 1 base, with 12 bases of the junction left unmatched. The CDR3 contains 16 residues. The DNA for the CDR3 is TGTGCCACCAGTTTAGACAGGGATTCTAGGTCCTACGAGCAGTACTTC. This codes for CATSLDRDSRSYEQYF. Based on the CDR3 plus reference TRBV15 and TRBJ2-7, the full variable domain is DAMVIQNPRYQVTQFGKPVTLSCSQTLNHNVMYWYQQKSSQAPKLLFHYYDKDFNNEADTPDNFQSRRPNTSFCFLDIRSPGLGDTAMYLCATSLDRDSRSYEQYFGPGTRLTVT.

This clonotype appeared a few times. The chain uses TRBV5-1 and TRBJ2-7, with TRBD2 as a possible D gene (6 bases). V lost 4 bases and J lost 5, with 22 bases in between. The CDR3 loop spans 16 amino acids. Germline CDR1 reads SGHRS; CDR2 reads YFSETQ. CDR3 residues: CASSPSRPGVRNEQYF. DNA for the CDR3: TGCGCCAGCAGCCCATCGCGGCCGGGGGTGCGGAACGAGCAGTACTTC.

This clonotype was found many times. The rearrangement joins TRBV7-9 to TRBJ1-1; perhaps TRBD1 as D (6 bases). The CDR3 extends over 13 amino acids. Germline-derived CDR1 and CDR2 are SEHNR and FQNEAQ (reference sequence). The V gene lost 8 bases and the J gene lost 4 bases, with 14 bases spanning the gap. The CDR3 bases are TGTGCCAGCTCCCGGGACATTACCACTGAAGCTTTCTTT. Protein sequence: CASSRDITTEAFF.

This clonotype has just a few counts. The chain is built from TRBV15 and TRBJ2-5, with 9 positions matching TRBD2. Germline V gene lookup returns CDR1 LNHNV and CDR2 YYDKDF (reference sequence). V dropped 1 base and J dropped 5; count of bases not matched to a gene: 2. The CDR3 is made up of 14 amino acids. CDR3 sequence reads: CATSRGLAGETQYF. The CDR3 nucleotides read TGTGCCACCAGCAGAGGTCTAGCGGGGGAGACCCAGTACTTC.

The table lists this clonotype with many counts. The V and J genes are TRBV3-1 and TRBJ2-7; D is ambiguous. The CDR3 sequence is 15 residues long. Germline assignment: CDR1 LGHDT and CDR2 YNNKEL (reference sequence). V dropped 1 base and J dropped 3 bases, with 13 bases sitting between them. The CDR3 region is CASSQGQAIIYEQYF. The CDR3 nucleotides are TGTGCCAGCAGCCAAGGTCAGGCGATCATCTACGAGCAGTACTTC.

Ten or more counts support this clonotype. The CDR3 region has the DNA TGCGCCAGCAGCCTCGGGACTAGCACAGAGACCCAGTACTTC. Translated, it gives CASSLGTSTETQYF. The chain carries TRBV5-1 and TRBJ2-5, with TRBD2 identical over 9 bases. After removal of 4 bases from V and 4 bases from J, the junction contained 5 bases not matched to a gene. The germline CDR1 and CDR2 sequences are SGHRS and YFSETQ. The CDR3 runs 14 residues.

This clonotype has just a few counts. V is TRBV12-3 or TRBV12-4 and J is TRBJ2-2, with D perhaps matching TRBD2 (5 bases). The CDR3 sequence is 14 residues long. Trimming left V 3 bases short and J 7 bases short, with 12 bases between. The CDR3 DNA reads as TGTGCCAGCAGTTTCGGGTTTCGGGGCGGGGAGCTGTTTTTT. This codes for CASSFGFRGGELFF.

The chain carries TRBV4-1 and TRBJ2-1; maybe TRBD2 (7 bases). The length of the CDR3 is 17 residues. From germline, CDR1 is MGHRA and CDR2 YSYEKL. The V gene lost 1 base and the J gene lost 0 bases, with 13 bases spanning the gap. The CDR3 DNA sequence: TGCGCCAGCAGCCAAGGGGGGGGGCTGGGCTCCTACAATGAGCAGTTCTTC. Translated: CASSQGGGLGSYNEQFF.

Many counts were recorded for this clonotype. The genes are TRBV7-9 and TRBJ2-7; D gene uncertain. This CDR3 comprises 12 residues. The V and J ends lost 1 base and 4 bases respectively, with 5 bases between them. Germline V gene data show CDR1 as SEHNR and CDR2 as FQNEAQ (reference sequence). CDR3 sequence reads: CASSLVTYEQYF. CDR3 nucleotides: TGTGCCAGCAGCTTAGTAACTTACGAGCAGTACTTC. Based on the CDR3 plus reference TRBV7-9 and TRBJ2-7, the full variable domain is DTGVSQNPRHKITKRGQNVTFRCDPISEHNRLYWYRQTLGQGPEFLTYFQNEAQLEKSRLLSDRFSAERPKGSFSTLEIQRTEQGDSAMYLCASSLVTYEQYFGPGTRLTVT.

The V gene is TRBV2, the J gene TRBJ2-7; TRBD1 might be the D (6 bases). The CDR3 is made up of 15 amino acids. The V and J ends lost 4 bases and 3 bases respectively, with 16 bases between them. Per the germline V gene, CDR1 is SNHLY and CDR2 is FYNNEI. The CDR3 coding sequence is TGTGCCAGCAGTGTCGCCCGGACAGCTATCTACGAGCAGTACTTC. Its protein product is CASSVARTAIYEQYF.